Listed below are T cell receptor beta chains from one sample, sequenced in a study of T cells in Graves' hyperthyroidism and ophthalmopathy. TCRdb re-analysed the multiplex PCR reads in MiXCR, keeping a single row per CDR3 protein. Found here are hundreds of thousands of distinct CDR3 sequences, about 45% of them singletons; the top ten hold roughly 7.2%. Sequenced: peripheral blood or thyroid tissue (not recorded which). These receptors were taken from an adult man with Graves' disease, either hyperthyroidism or ophthalmopathy (not recorded which). Each CDR3 is given with its conserved first and last residue. D genes are given only for firm matches. Rows give clone size only sometimes, using once, few, many, or a class for an expanded clone.

J: TRBJ1-2; D: .; size: few; V: TRBV5-1; CDR3: CASSLRPAQGYTF; DNA: TGCGCCAGCAGCTTGAGGCCTGCGCAGGGCTACACCTTC
J: TRBJ1-1; D: TRBD1; size: many; V: TRBV29-1; CDR3: CSVEEAGTGRNTEAFF; DNA: TGCAGCGTTGAAGAAGCCGGGACAGGTAGGAACACTGAAGCTTTCTTT
J: TRBJ2-5; D: .; size: .; V: TRBV7-6; CDR3: CASSQDPSAGSGTQYF; DNA: TGTGCCAGCAGCCAAGATCCCAGCGCCGGTTCTGGGACCCAGTACTTC
J: TRBJ1-2; D: .; size: few; V: TRBV20-1; CDR3: CSASRGDFSYTF; DNA: TGCAGTGCTAGTAGGGGGGACTTCAGCTACACCTTC
J: TRBJ2-5; D: .; size: .; V: TRBV6-9; CDR3: CASSLVRGTQYF; DNA: TGTGCCAGCAGCTTAGTCCGGGGGACCCAGTACTTC
J: TRBJ1-2; D: .; size: many; V: TRBV2; CDR3: CASSGDALYGYTF; DNA: TGTGCCAGCAGTGGAGATGCCCTCTATGGCTACACCTTC
J: TRBJ2-6; D: TRBD1; size: few; V: TRBV7-8; CDR3: CASSTRDRGYGANVLTF; DNA: TGTGCCAGCAGCACCCGGGACAGGGGATACGGGGCCAACGTCCTGACTTTC
J: TRBJ2-7; D: .; size: .; V: TRBV7-9; CDR3: CASSLMGMVRYEQYF; DNA: TGTGCCAGCAGCTTGATGGGTATGGTTCGCTACGAGCAGTACTTC
J: TRBJ2-7; D: .; size: .; V: TRBV5-1; CDR3: CASSETGRDSYEQHF; DNA: TGCGCCAGCAGCGAGACAGGGAGGGACTCCTACGAGCAGCACTTC
J: TRBJ1-4; D: .; size: few; V: TRBV7-9; CDR3: CASSLFALTTNEKLFF; DNA: TGTGCCAGCAGCTTATTCGCCTTAACAACTAATGAAAAACTGTTTTTT
J: TRBJ2-6; D: .; size: .; V: TRBV2; CDR3: CASSDQILISGANVLTF; DNA: TGTGCCAGCAGTGACCAGATCTTGATCTCTGGGGCCAACGTCCTGACTTTC
J: TRBJ1-6; D: .; size: few; V: TRBV7-2; CDR3: CASSFGFNSPLHF; DNA: TGTGCCAGCAGCTTTGGATTCAATTCACCCCTCCACTTT
J: TRBJ2-5; D: .; size: .; V: TRBV24-1; CDR3: CATSAAGPTVRETQYF; DNA: TGTGCCACCAGTGCCGCGGGGCCAACCGTGAGGGAGACCCAGTACTTC
J: TRBJ1-4; D: .; size: few; V: TRBV2; CDR3: CASSEVLGSPGKLFF; DNA: TGTGCCAGCAGTGAAGTGTTAGGGAGTCCCGGAAAACTGTTTTTT
J: TRBJ2-5; D: .; size: .; V: TRBV20-1; CDR3: CSARSGLAEETQYF; DNA: TGCAGTGCTAGGTCTGGGCTCGCTGAAGAGACCCAGTACTTC
J: TRBJ2-7; D: .; size: .; V: TRBV20-1; CDR3: CSARDLAPGYGSYEQYF; DNA: TGCAGTGCTAGAGATTTGGCTCCGGGGTACGGCTCCTACGAGCAGTACTTC
J: TRBJ2-7; D: .; size: .; V: TRBV19; CDR3: CASNARGHEQYF; DNA: TGTGCCAGTAACGCCAGGGGTCACGAGCAGTACTTC
J: TRBJ1-1; D: TRBD1; size: .; V: TRBV7-6; CDR3: CASSTRDRVVGTEAFF; DNA: TGTGCCAGCAGCACCCGGGACAGGGTTGTGGGTACTGAAGCTTTCTTT
J: TRBJ1-1; D: TRBD1; size: .; V: TRBV9; CDR3: CASSVGSRGTEAFF; DNA: TGTGCCAGCAGCGTAGGCTCCAGGGGGACTGAAGCTTTCTTT
J: TRBJ1-2; D: TRBD1; size: .; V: TRBV7-2; CDR3: CARSRTGGYGYTF; DNA: TGTGCCCGCAGCCGGACAGGGGGCTATGGCTACACCTTC
J: TRBJ1-5; D: .; size: .; V: TRBV5-6; CDR3: CASSLLVDSNQPQHF; DNA: TGTGCCAGCAGCTTGCTGGTGGATAGCAATCAGCCCCAGCATTTT
J: TRBJ1-6; D: .; size: .; V: TRBV2; CDR3: CARETGRNSPLHF; DNA: TGTGCCAGAGAGACAGGTCGGAATTCACCCCTCCACTTT
J: TRBJ2-3; D: TRBD2; size: .; V: TRBV6-5; CDR3: CASSYSQRGSTDTQYF; DNA: TGTGCCAGCAGTTACTCCCAGCGGGGAAGCACAGATACGCAGTATTTT
J: TRBJ2-5; D: TRBD2; size: many; V: TRBV10-3; CDR3: CAISLEVPSGGSWETQYF; DNA: TGTGCCATCAGCCTCGAAGTTCCTAGCGGGGGATCGTGGGAGACCCAGTACTTC
J: TRBJ1-3; D: TRBD1; size: once; V: TRBV12-3/TRBV12-4; CDR3: CASSRETGHAGNTIYF; DNA: TGTGCCAGCAGTAGGGAGACAGGGCATGCTGGAAACACCATATATTTT
J: TRBJ1-2; D: .; size: few; V: TRBV19; CDR3: CASSIVRQRATTNYGYTF; DNA: TGTGCCAGTAGTATAGTGCGGCAGCGGGCCACTACTAACTATGGCTACACCTTC
J: TRBJ1-2; D: .; size: once; V: TRBV20-1; CDR3: CSARDLAQLHNYGYTF; DNA: TGCAGTGCTAGAGATCTGGCCCAGCTCCATAACTATGGCTACACCTTC
J: TRBJ1-2; D: TRBD1; size: once; V: TRBV11-2; CDR3: CASSRAGQGGINGYTF; DNA: TGTGCCAGCAGCCGTGCCGGACAGGGGGGAATAAATGGCTACACCTTC
J: TRBJ1-5; D: .; size: .; V: TRBV2; CDR3: CASSEAGGVSQPQHF; DNA: TGTGCCAGCAGTGAAGCAGGGGGGGTGAGCCAGCCCCAGCATTTT
J: TRBJ1-2; D: .; size: few; V: TRBV6-5; CDR3: CASSLDKLYGYTF; DNA: TGTGCCAGCAGTTTGGACAAGCTCTATGGCTACACCTTC
J: TRBJ1-3; D: .; size: .; V: TRBV7-6; CDR3: CASSYTGTRKLGIYF; DNA: TGTGCCAGCAGCTACACCGGGACAAGGAAACTTGGCATATATTTT
J: TRBJ1-5; D: TRBD1; size: many; V: TRBV12-3/TRBV12-4; CDR3: CASRELTGPNQPQHF; DNA: TGTGCCAGCAGGGAATTGACAGGGCCGAATCAGCCCCAGCATTTT
J: TRBJ1-5; D: .; size: few; V: TRBV20-1; CDR3: CSARGSGNQPQHF; DNA: TGCAGTGCTCGGGGCAGTGGCAATCAGCCCCAGCATTTT
J: TRBJ1-1; D: TRBD1; size: .; V: TRBV29-1; CDR3: CSVAGGFGTEAFF; DNA: TGCAGCGTTGCAGGGGGGTTCGGCACTGAAGCTTTCTTT
J: TRBJ1-1; D: .; size: once; V: TRBV2; CDR3: CASKRDQTSEAFF; DNA: TGTGCCAGCAAGCGGGACCAGACAAGTGAAGCTTTCTTT
J: TRBJ2-7; D: .; size: many; V: TRBV7-8; CDR3: CASSLGVNDYEQYF; DNA: TGTGCCAGCAGCTTAGGGGTAAACGACTACGAGCAGTACTTC
J: TRBJ2-7; D: .; size: .; V: TRBV7-9; CDR3: CASSLSRGSYCEQYF; DNA: TGTGCCAGCAGCTTATCCCGGGGTAGCTACTGCGAGCAGTACTTC
J: TRBJ2-5; D: TRBD2; size: .; V: TRBV11-3; CDR3: CASSLDRRGNQETQYF; DNA: TGTGCCAGCAGCTTGGATCGGCGGGGGAACCAAGAGACCCAGTACTTC
J: TRBJ2-1; D: TRBD1; size: .; V: TRBV29-1; CDR3: CSVEADRGQDEQFF; DNA: TGCAGCGTTGAAGCGGACAGGGGGCAGGATGAGCAGTTCTTC
J: TRBJ2-5; D: .; size: many; V: TRBV9; CDR3: CASSVGWGWTDQETQYF; DNA: TGTGCCAGCAGCGTAGGCTGGGGCTGGACGGACCAAGAGACCCAGTACTTC
J: TRBJ1-6; D: .; size: many; V: TRBV19; CDR3: CASNEQGSSPLHF; DNA: TGTGCCAGTAATGAACAGGGATCTTCACCCCTCCACTTT
J: TRBJ2-7; D: TRBD2; size: many; V: TRBV10-3; CDR3: CAISDPGLTTYEQYF; DNA: TGTGCCATCAGTGACCCGGGACTAACCACCTACGAGCAGTACTTC
J: TRBJ1-1; D: .; size: many; V: TRBV29-1; CDR3: CSVVDRNTEAFF; DNA: TGCAGCGTCGTTGACAGGAACACTGAAGCTTTCTTT
J: TRBJ2-7; D: TRBD2; size: .; V: TRBV29-1; CDR3: CSVEGGGISEQYF; DNA: TGCAGCGTTGAAGGGGGAGGGATCTCCGAGCAGTACTTC
J: TRBJ2-5; D: .; size: .; V: TRBV24-1; CDR3: CATSDYAGQETQYF; DNA: TGTGCCACCAGTGATTACGCAGGACAGGAGACCCAGTACTTC
J: TRBJ1-4; D: TRBD1; size: .; V: TRBV7-2; CDR3: CASSPTQGGEKLFF; DNA: TGTGCCAGCAGCCCGACACAGGGGGGGGAAAAACTGTTTTTT
J: TRBJ1-2; D: TRBD1; size: .; V: TRBV7-2; CDR3: CASRLGGQGFDGYTF; DNA: TGTGCCAGCAGACTGGGGGGACAGGGATTTGATGGCTACACCTTC
J: TRBJ2-7; D: .; size: .; V: TRBV6-5; CDR3: CASSYGGALNEQYF; DNA: TGTGCCAGCAGTTACGGCGGAGCTCTCAACGAGCAGTACTTC
J: TRBJ2-7; D: .; size: few; V: TRBV10-3; CDR3: CAISESRAVYEQYF; DNA: TGTGCCATCAGTGAGTCGAGGGCAGTTTACGAGCAGTACTTC
J: TRBJ2-7; D: TRBD2; size: many; V: TRBV24-1; CDR3: CATSGLAGSEQYF; DNA: TGTGCCACCAGTGGTCTAGCGGGATCCGAGCAGTACTTC
J: TRBJ1-5; D: .; size: .; V: TRBV2; CDR3: CASSPADRNQPQHF; DNA: TGTGCCAGCTCACCAGCTGACAGAAATCAGCCCCAGCATTTT
J: TRBJ2-2; D: .; size: many; V: TRBV24-1; CDR3: CATSGLQGNTGELFF; DNA: TGTGCCACCAGTGGTCTTCAGGGGAACACCGGGGAGCTGTTTTTT
J: TRBJ2-2; D: .; size: .; V: TRBV7-2; CDR3: CASSQVPNTGELFF; DNA: TGTGCCAGCAGCCAAGTTCCGAACACCGGGGAGCTGTTTTTT
J: TRBJ1-1; D: .; size: few; V: TRBV2; CDR3: CASKSWLLNTEAFF; DNA: TGTGCCAGCAAATCCTGGCTTTTGAACACTGAAGCTTTCTTT